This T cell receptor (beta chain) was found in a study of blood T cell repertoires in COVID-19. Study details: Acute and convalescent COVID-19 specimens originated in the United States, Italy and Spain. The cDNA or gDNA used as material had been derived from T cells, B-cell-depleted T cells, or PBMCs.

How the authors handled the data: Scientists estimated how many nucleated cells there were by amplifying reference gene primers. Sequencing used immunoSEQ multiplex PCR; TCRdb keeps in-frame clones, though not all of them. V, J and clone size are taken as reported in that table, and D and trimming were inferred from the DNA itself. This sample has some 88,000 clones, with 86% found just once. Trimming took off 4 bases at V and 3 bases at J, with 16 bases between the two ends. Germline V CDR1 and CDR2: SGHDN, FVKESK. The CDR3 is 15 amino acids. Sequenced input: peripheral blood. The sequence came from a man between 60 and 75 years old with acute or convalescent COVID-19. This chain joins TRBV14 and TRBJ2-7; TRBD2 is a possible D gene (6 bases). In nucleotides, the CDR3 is TGTGCCAGCAGCCCCACAAGGCGGGATGGCTACGAGCAGTACTTC. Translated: CASSPTRRDGYEQYF. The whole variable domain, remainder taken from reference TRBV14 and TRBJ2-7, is EAGVTQFPSHSVIEKGQTVTLRCDPISGHDNLYWYRRVMGKEIKFLLHFVKESKQDESGMPNNRFLAERTGGTYSTLKVQPAELEDSGVYFCASSPTRRDGYEQYFGPGTRLTVT.